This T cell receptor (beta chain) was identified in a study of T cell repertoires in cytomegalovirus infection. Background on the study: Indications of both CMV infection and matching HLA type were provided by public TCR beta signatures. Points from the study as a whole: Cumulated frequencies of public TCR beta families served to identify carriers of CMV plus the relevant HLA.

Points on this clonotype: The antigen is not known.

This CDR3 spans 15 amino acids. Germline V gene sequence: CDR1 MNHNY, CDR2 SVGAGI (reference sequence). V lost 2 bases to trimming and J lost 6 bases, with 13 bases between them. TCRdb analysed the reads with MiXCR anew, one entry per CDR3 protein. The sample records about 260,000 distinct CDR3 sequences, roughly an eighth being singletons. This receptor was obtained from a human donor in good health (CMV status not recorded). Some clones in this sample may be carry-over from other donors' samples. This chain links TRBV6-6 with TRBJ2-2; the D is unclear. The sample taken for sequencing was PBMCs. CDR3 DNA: TGTGCCAGCAGTTACGTCCCGGCCAGGCCCGGGGAGCTGTTTTTT. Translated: CASSYVPARPGELFF.